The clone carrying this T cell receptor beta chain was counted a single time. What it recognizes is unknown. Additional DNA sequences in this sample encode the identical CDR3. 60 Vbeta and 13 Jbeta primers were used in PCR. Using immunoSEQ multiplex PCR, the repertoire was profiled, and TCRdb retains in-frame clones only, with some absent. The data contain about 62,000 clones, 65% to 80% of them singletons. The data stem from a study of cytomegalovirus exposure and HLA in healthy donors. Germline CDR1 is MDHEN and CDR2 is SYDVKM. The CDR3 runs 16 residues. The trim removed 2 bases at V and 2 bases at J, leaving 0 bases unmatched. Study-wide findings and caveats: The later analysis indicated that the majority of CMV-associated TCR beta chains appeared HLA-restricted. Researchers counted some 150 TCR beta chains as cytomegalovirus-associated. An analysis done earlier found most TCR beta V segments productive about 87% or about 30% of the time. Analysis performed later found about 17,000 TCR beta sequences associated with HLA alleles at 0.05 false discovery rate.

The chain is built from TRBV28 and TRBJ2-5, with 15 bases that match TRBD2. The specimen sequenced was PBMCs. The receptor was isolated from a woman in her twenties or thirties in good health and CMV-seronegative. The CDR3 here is CASSLGLAGGQETQYF. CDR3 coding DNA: TGTGCCAGCAGTTTAGGACTAGCGGGAGGGCAAGAGACCCAGTACTTC.